A single sample is the source of the 24 T cell receptor beta chains below, sequenced in a study of PD-L1 blockade in urothelial cancer. TCRdb's copy holds only in-frame clones and misses some; the assay was immunoSEQ multiplex PCR. The sample records 60,000 to 85,000 clones, roughly 87% being singletons. Material: PBMCs, obtained around atezolizumab (anti-PD-L1) treatment. These receptors were taken from a woman in her 70s with urothelial cancer.

The chain employs TRBV10-3 and TRBJ2-3; D is possibly TRBD2 (6 bases). Germline V gene lookup returns CDR1 ENHRY and CDR2 SYGVKD. This CDR3 contains 15 residues. The V and J ends lost 4 bases and 0 bases respectively, with 11 bases between them. The CDR3 nucleotides are TGTGCCATCAGTGCAAACCGGGGGAGCACAGATACGCAGTATTTT. Translation gives CAISANRGSTDTQYF.

In its sample, this clone was seen once. This sequence joins TRBV6-1 and TRBJ1-2; possibly TRBD1 for D (6 bases). This CDR3 has 14 amino acids. The germline gives CDR1 MNHNS, CDR2 SASEGT. Trimming removed 2 bases at V and 5 bases at J, with 12 bases between. The chain's CDR3 is CASSELGQIYGYTF. The CDR3 DNA sequence: TGTGCCAGCAGTGAACTCGGACAGATTTATGGCTACACCTTC.

The V call is TRBV9, the J call TRBJ2-5; 8 bases fit TRBD2. The V segment lost 0 bases and the J segment 5 bases; nucleotides outside the gene matches: 6. CDR1 SGDLS and CDR2 YYNGEE come from the germline V gene. The CDR3 sequence is 15 residues long. This chain's CDR3 is CASSVDSGEGETQYF. The CDR3 DNA is TGTGCCAGCAGCGTAGATAGCGGGGAGGGGGAGACCCAGTACTTC.

This chain uses TRBV7-2 with TRBJ2-3, with 11 bases lining up with TRBD2. Trimming cost V 1 base and J 9 bases; bases outside gene matches: 3. Germline V gene sequence: CDR1 SGHTA, CDR2 FQGNSA. There are 14 residues in the CDR3. CDR3 bases: TGTGCCAGCAGCTTAGGGGGACTAGCGGCCACGCAGTATTTT. Translating it yields CASSLGGLAATQYF.

This chain joins TRBV19 and TRBJ2-5, with D tentatively TRBD1 (5 bases). Per the germline V gene, CDR1 is LNHDA and CDR2 is SQIVND (reference sequence). Trimming stripped 1 base from V and 10 bases from J, with 10 bases between. The CDR3 has 12 amino acids. The CDR3 spells CASSIGTTGQYF. The CDR3 coding sequence is TGTGCCAGTAGTATAGGAACAACAGGCCAGTACTTC.

This rearrangement joins TRBV6-5 to TRBJ2-5; TRBD1 is a possible D gene (5 bases). Germline CDR1 MNHEY, CDR2 SVGAGI. The CDR3 consists of 12 residues. V shed 8 bases and J shed 7 bases, with 14 bases lying between them. For the CDR3, the DNA is TGTGCCAGCCGCAGGGCTCCAGGGACCCAGTACTTC. This sequence encodes CASRRAPGTQYF.

The chain has TRBV7-2 and TRBJ1-3; 7 nucleotides line up with TRBD1. Germline assignment: CDR1 SGHTA and CDR2 FQGNSA. The CDR3 length is 13 residues. J was trimmed by 11 bases and V by 3 bases; bases with no gene match: 7. CDR3 sequence: CASSFDPQGAIYF. DNA for the CDR3: TGTGCCAGCAGCTTCGACCCCCAGGGGGCCATATATTTT.

The chain has TRBV7-2 and TRBJ2-1; 12 bases align to TRBD2. The trim removed 4 bases at V and 10 bases at J, leaving 5 bases unmatched. The CDR3 runs 14 residues. Germline V lookup: CDR1 SGHTA, CDR2 FQGNSA. As DNA, the CDR3 is TGTGCCAGCAGCTCCTGGACTAGCGGGAAGGAGCAGTTCTTC. It is translated as CASSSWTSGKEQFF.

V and J are TRBV5-1 and TRBJ2-7; 9 nucleotides line up with TRBD2. V lost 4 bases, J lost 2 bases, and 4 bases stayed unmatched. The germline V gene encodes CDR1 SGHRS and CDR2 YFSETQ. CDR3 length equals 14 residues. CDR3 region: CASSLSGSPYEQYF. The CDR3 region has the DNA TGCGCCAGCAGCCTTAGCGGGAGCCCCTACGAGCAGTACTTC.

The chain has TRBV2 and TRBJ2-7; TRBD1 aligns across 9 bases. Germline lookup yields CDR1 SNHLY and CDR2 FYNNEI. This CDR3 has 12 amino acids. J gave up 3 bases and V 8 bases, and 2 bases lay outside the gene matches. CDR3 region: CASATGGYEQYF. In DNA form, the CDR3 reads TGTGCCAGCGCGACAGGGGGCTACGAGCAGTACTTC.

The chain employs TRBV7-9 and TRBJ2-1; 9 bases line up with TRBD2. Germline trimming cut 11 bases from V and 8 bases from J; bases unmatched to any gene: 10. The CDR3 sequence is 13 residues long. Germline V gene lookup returns CDR1 SEHNR and CDR2 FQNEAQ (reference sequence). CDR3 bases: TGTGCCGGTGGACTAGCGCGAGGGGATGAGCAGTTCTTC. Translated, it gives CAGGLARGDEQFF.

The chain carries TRBV6-5 and TRBJ2-1; 9 positions match TRBD1. J was trimmed by 8 bases and V by 0 bases; bases with no gene match: 8. Germline V CDR1 and CDR2: MNHEY, SVGAGI. This CDR3 is built from 16 residues. CDR3 bases: TGTGCCAGCAGTTACTCGTGGGACAGGGCCGCGTATGAGCAGTTCTTC. This gives the protein CASSYSWDRAAYEQFF.

V is TRBV2 and J is TRBJ2-1; possible D gene TRBD1, 5 bases. Germline CDR1 is SNHLY and CDR2 is FYNNEI. The length of the CDR3 is 15 residues. Trimming removed 10 bases at V and 0 bases at J, with 16 bases between. The CDR3 coding sequence is TGTGCCATAAAGAACACAGGTAGCTCCTACAATGAGCAGTTCTTC. The encoded protein is CAIKNTGSSYNEQFF.

The chain recombines TRBV11-3 with TRBJ2-2; tentative D call: TRBD2 (7 bases). The CDR3 is 16 residues long. V gave up 3 bases and J gave up 2 bases, with 13 bases separating them. Germline CDR1 is SGHNT and CDR2 is YENEEA. For the CDR3, the DNA is TGTGCCAGCAGCTTGGGAGGGGGAGCCAACACCGGGGAGCTGTTTTTT. Its translation: CASSLGGGANTGELFF. The variable domain in full, with the rest retrieved from reference TRBV11-3 and TRBJ2-2, is EAGVVQSPRYKIIEKKQPVAFWCNPISGHNTLYWYLQNLGQGPELLIRYENEEAVDDSQLPKDRFSAERLKGVDSTLKIQPAELGDSAVYLCASSLGGGANTGELFFGEGSRLTVL.

V and J are TRBV5-1 and TRBJ2-1; D not certain. The CDR3 contains 15 residues. Trimming took off 2 bases at V and 0 bases at J, with 9 bases between the two ends. Germline-derived CDR1 and CDR2 are SGHRS and YFSETQ. The CDR3 DNA follows: TGCGCCAGCAGCTTTCCAAAGAGCTCCTACAATGAGCAGTTCTTC. It encodes CASSFPKSSYNEQFF.

The chain joins TRBV6-1 to TRBJ1-1; 8 nucleotides agree with TRBD1. The length of the CDR3 is 15 residues. The germline CDR1 and CDR2 sequences are MNHNS and SASEGT. V gave up 5 bases and J gave up 1 base; unmatched junction bases: 6. The CDR3 DNA is TGTGCCAGCAGTTGGCGGACAGGGACGAACACTGAAGCTTTCTTT. This encodes CASSWRTGTNTEAFF.

The V gene is TRBV5-8, the J gene TRBJ1-5; 9 positions match TRBD1. The CDR3 sequence is 14 residues long. From germline, CDR1 is SGHTS and CDR2 YDEGEE. V was pared by 0 bases and J by 5 bases, with 0 bases of the junction left unmatched. The CDR3 spells CASSLGDRDQPQHF. The CDR3 bases are TGTGCCAGCAGCTTGGGGGACAGGGATCAGCCCCAGCATTTT. Full variable domain (rest looked up from reference TRBV5-8 and TRBJ1-5): EAGVTQSPTHLIKTRGQQATLRCSPISGHTSVYWYQQALGLGLQFLLWYDEGEERNRGNFPPRFSGRQFPNYSSELNVNALELEDSALYLCASSLGDRDQPQHFGDGTRLSIL.

The J gene is TRBJ2-3, the V gene TRBV7-3; 7 bases are a match to TRBD1. Germline V gives CDR1 SGHTA, CDR2 FQGTGA. V shed 4 bases, J shed 1 base, and the junction held 5 bases outside the gene matches. The CDR3 is 15 amino acids. The CDR3: CASSSRQGGTDTQYF. The CDR3 nucleotides read TGTGCCAGCAGCTCCCGACAGGGAGGCACAGATACGCAGTATTTT. The full variable domain, completed using reference TRBV7-3 and TRBJ2-3, is GAGVSQTPSNKVTEKGKYVELRCDPISGHTALYWYRQSLGQGPEFLIYFQGTGAADDSGLPNDRFFAVRPEGSVSTLKIQRTERGDSAVYLCASSSRQGGTDTQYFGPGTRLTVL.

The rearrangement uses TRBV6-5 and TRBJ1-2; the D gene is possibly TRBD1 (5 bases). This CDR3 has 14 residues. The germline V and J ends were trimmed by 0 bases and 3 bases, with 8 bases remaining between them. In germline, CDR1 is MNHEY, CDR2 SVGAGI. CDR3 region: CASSYSWGDYGYTF. For the CDR3, the DNA is TGTGCCAGCAGTTACTCGTGGGGGGACTATGGCTACACCTTC.

This chain joins TRBV6-1 and TRBJ2-2; the match to TRBD2 covers 8 bases. V lost 8 bases and J lost 6; bases outside the gene matches: 8. Germline CDR1 is MNHNS and CDR2 is SASEGT. This CDR3 contains 14 residues. CDR3 residues: CASGEPGGAGELFF. In DNA, the CDR3 is TGTGCCAGCGGAGAACCGGGGGGGGCCGGGGAGCTGTTTTTT.

The V call is TRBV11-3, the J call TRBJ2-1, with D tentatively TRBD2 (7 bases). V lost 3 bases, J lost 8 bases, and 17 bases lay in between. Germline lookup yields CDR1 SGHNT and CDR2 YENEEA. This CDR3 has 15 residues. The CDR3 loop is CASSLYGGGADEQFF. The CDR3, as DNA: TGTGCCAGCAGCTTGTACGGAGGGGGGGCGGATGAGCAGTTCTTC.

The gene calls are TRBV13 and TRBJ2-7, with 11 bases that match TRBD2. The germline CDR1 and CDR2 sequences are PRHDT and FYEKMQ (reference sequence). V lost 5 bases, J lost 0 bases, and 15 bases stayed unmatched. The CDR3 has 19 amino acids. CDR3 nucleotide sequence: TGTGCCAGCAGCCCTCTGACCCGACTAGCGGGAACACGCTCCTACGAGCAGTACTTC. Translating it yields CASSPLTRLAGTRSYEQYF.

The V gene is TRBV6-6, the J gene TRBJ2-1; tentatively, D is TRBD2 (6 bases). CDR1 is MNHNY, CDR2 SVGAGI, per germline (reference sequence). CDR3 length: 12 amino acids. Trimming took 8 bases from V and 10 from J, leaving 15 bases between them. The CDR3 region has the DNA TGTGCCAGCCGACTAGGAGTCGGGGAGCAGTTCTTC. Amino acid sequence: CASRLGVGEQFF.

CDR3 residues: CASSDSPRWRGGLDTQYF. The CDR3 DNA sequence: TGTGCCAGCAGTGACTCCCCAAGGTGGCGGGGAGGACTAGATACGCAGTATTTT. V gene TRBV6-4 combines with J gene TRBJ2-3; a weak D match, TRBD2 (6 bases). This CDR3 contains 18 residues. CDR1 is MRHNA and CDR2 is SNTAGT in the germline V gene. Deletions cut 0 bases from V and 5 bases from J, with 21 bases between.